The 14 T cell receptor beta chains below all came from one sample that was sequenced in a study of blood T cell repertoires in COVID-19. The assay was immunoSEQ multiplex PCR, and TCRdb's table has in-frame clones only and misses some. The table shows roughly 300,000 clones, with approximately 87% occurring only once. The sample taken for sequencing was peripheral blood. These receptors were obtained from a woman in her 30s with COVID-19, enrolled during active disease.

This chain joins TRBV14 and TRBJ1-2, with 7 bases lining up with TRBD1. CDR3 size: 14 residues. Germline V gene lookup returns CDR1 SGHDN and CDR2 FVKESK. With 3 bases clipped from V and 6 bases from J, the junction kept 7 bases outside the gene matches. The CDR3 sequence is CASSHETGKDGYTF. The DNA for the CDR3 is TGTGCCAGCAGCCATGAGACAGGGAAGGATGGCTACACCTTC.

The chain couples TRBV5-1 to TRBJ1-4, with D possibly matching TRBD1 (6 bases). Between the trimmed V and J ends, which lost 1 base and 8 bases, there was a span of 18 bases. The germline V gene encodes CDR1 SGHRS and CDR2 YFSETQ. This CDR3 spans 16 amino acids. Here the CDR3 DNA reads TGCGCCAGCAGCTTGACCCCCCGGACAGCCGGGGAAAAACTGTTTTTT. This gives the protein CASSLTPRTAGEKLFF.

This clone was observed a few times. The V call is TRBV18, the J call TRBJ2-7, with D perhaps matching TRBD1 (5 bases). CDR3 length: 14 amino acids. The V gene's germline CDR1 is KGHSH and CDR2 LQKENI. The V gene lost 3 bases and the J gene lost 5 bases, with 14 bases spanning the gap. The chain's CDR3 is CASSPDSLQNEQYF. The CDR3 nucleotides are TGTGCCAGCTCACCTGACAGCCTACAAAACGAGCAGTACTTC.

The rearrangement uses TRBV27 and TRBJ2-7; D might be TRBD1 (6 bases). Between the trimmed V and J ends, which lost 5 bases and 6 bases, there was a span of 14 bases. The germline gives CDR1 MNHEY, CDR2 SMNVEV (reference sequence). This CDR3 has 13 amino acids. The DNA for the CDR3 is TGTGCCAGCAGTGAGATGGGGGCCGGCGAGCAGTACTTC. Protein: CASSEMGAGEQYF.

The V and J genes are TRBV21-1 and TRBJ1-2; the D call of TRBD1 is as the table states it, not checked on the DNA. TRBV21-1 is reported as a pseudogene. CDR3 length: 13 residues. CDR3 sequence reads: CASPLPTGDGYTF. DNA of the CDR3: TGTGCCAGCCCCCTACCGACAGGGGATGGCTACACCTTC.

This clone has a single count. This chain connects TRBV21-1 to TRBJ2-2; TRBD1, the D gene given by the table, was not confirmed from the DNA. TRBV21-1 is a listed pseudogene. The CDR3 runs 16 residues. CDR3 nucleotide sequence: TGTGCCAGCAGCAAAGTTCGACAGACGAACACCGGGGAGCTGTTTTTT. This codes for CASSKVRQTNTGELFF.

The chain combines TRBV11-2 with TRBJ2-4, with D possibly TRBD2 on 5 matching bases. With 5 bases removed from V and 3 bases from J, the gap between germline ends came to 20 bases. Germline lookup yields CDR1 SGHAT and CDR2 FQNNGV. The CDR3 is made up of 17 amino acids. CDR3 loop: CASSPRRVGLGKNIQYF. In DNA form, the CDR3 reads TGTGCCAGCAGCCCGAGGCGGGTAGGGCTCGGCAAAAACATTCAGTACTTC. Full variable domain (rest looked up from reference TRBV11-2 and TRBJ2-4): EAGVAQSPRYKIIEKRQSVAFWCNPISGHATLYWYQQILGQGPKLLIQFQNNGVVDDSQLPKDRFSAERLKGVDSTLKIQPAKLEDSAVYLCASSPRRVGLGKNIQYFGAGTRLSVL.

This clone was observed a single time. The chain employs TRBV27 and TRBJ2-1, with D tentatively TRBD2 (6 bases). Germline lookup yields CDR1 MNHEY and CDR2 SMNVEV (reference sequence). V lost 5 bases, J lost 10 bases, and 9 bases lay in between. The CDR3 length is 11 residues. CDR3 DNA: TGTGCCAGCAGTGGGAGGCGGGAGCAGTTCTTC. This gives the protein CASSGRREQFF.

This chain uses TRBV9 with TRBJ2-3; 13 bases match TRBD2. This CDR3 is 16 amino acids long. The germline V gene has CDR1 SGDLS and CDR2 YYNGEE. Losses at the gene ends were 2 bases for V and 5 bases for J; bases not matched to a gene: 5. CDR3 sequence: CASSVTSGGARDTQYF. CDR3 DNA: TGTGCCAGCAGCGTCACTAGCGGGGGGGCCAGAGATACGCAGTATTTT.

V and J are TRBV4-2 and TRBJ2-5; 8 nucleotides align to TRBD2. The germline gives CDR1 LGHNA, CDR2 YNFKEQ. The CDR3 has 16 amino acids. J gave up 2 bases and V 1 base, and 6 bases lay outside the gene matches. Here the CDR3 DNA reads TGTGCCAGCAGCCAAGGGAATAGCGGGAATCAAGAGACCCAGTACTTC. Its translation is CASSQGNSGNQETQYF.

The rearrangement links TRBV6-5 to TRBJ2-7, with D tentatively TRBD1 (5 bases). The CDR3 length is 15 residues. Trimming shortened V by 2 bases and J by 5 bases, and 16 bases separated the two germline ends. CDR1 MNHEY and CDR2 SVGAGI come from the germline V gene. CDR3 DNA sequence: TGTGCCAGCAGTTACGAGGCAGGGCGAGCCAACGAGCAGTACTTC. Protein: CASSYEAGRANEQYF.

The genes are TRBV5-6 and TRBJ1-4; 8 bases line up with TRBD1. The germline V gene has CDR1 SGHDT and CDR2 YYEEEE. The V gene end was trimmed by 4 bases and the J gene end by 5 bases; junction bases not matched to a gene: 7. This CDR3 contains 15 residues. The CDR3 DNA reads TGTGCCAGCAGCACCGGACAGGGATTAAATGAAAAACTGTTTTTT. This translates into CASSTGQGLNEKLFF.

The chain recombines TRBV7-2 with TRBJ2-7; 13 bases match TRBD2. Germline CDR1 SGHTA, CDR2 FQGNSA. CDR3 length: 15 amino acids. V was clipped by 2 bases and J by 4 bases; unmatched bases: 2. The CDR3 DNA reads TGTGCCAGCAGCTTATCACTAGCGGGGGGGTACGAGCAGTACTTC. This codes for CASSLSLAGGYEQYF.

J is TRBJ1-3 and V is TRBV18, with D perhaps matching TRBD1 (5 bases). The CDR3 is made up of 14 amino acids. Deletions cut 3 bases from V and 3 bases from J, with 9 bases between. Germline-derived CDR1 and CDR2 are KGHSH and LQKENI. CDR3 amino acids: CASSPGTVGNTIYF. DNA for the CDR3: TGTGCCAGCTCACCGGGGACTGTTGGAAACACCATATATTTT.